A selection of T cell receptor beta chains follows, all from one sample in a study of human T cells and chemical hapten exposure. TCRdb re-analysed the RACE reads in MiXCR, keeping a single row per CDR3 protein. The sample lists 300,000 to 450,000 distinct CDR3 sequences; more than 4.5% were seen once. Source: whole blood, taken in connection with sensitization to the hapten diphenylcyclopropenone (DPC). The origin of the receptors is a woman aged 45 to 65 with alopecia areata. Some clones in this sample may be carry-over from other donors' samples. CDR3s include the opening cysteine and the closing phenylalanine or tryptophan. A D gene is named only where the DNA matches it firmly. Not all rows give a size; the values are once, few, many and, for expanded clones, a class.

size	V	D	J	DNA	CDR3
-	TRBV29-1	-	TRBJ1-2	TGCAGCGTCGGACAGAGTGCTAACTATGGCTACACCTTC	CSVGQSANYGYTF
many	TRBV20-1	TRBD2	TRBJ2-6	TGCAGTGCGGATGACCTCGAGGCAGCGGGGGCCTCTGGGGCCAACGTCCTGACTTTC	CSADDLEAAGASGANVLTF
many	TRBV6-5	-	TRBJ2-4	TGTGCCAGCAGTTACACGGGGACGAATGCAAACATTCAGTACTTC	CASSYTGTNANIQYF
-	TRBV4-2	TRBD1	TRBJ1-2	TGTGCCAGCAGCCAAGAAGGGACAGGGACTTATGGCTACACCTTC	CASSQEGTGTYGYTF
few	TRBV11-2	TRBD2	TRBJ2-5	TGTGCCAGCGGGGGCTTGGGACTAGCGGACCAAGAGACCCAGTACTTC	CASGGLGLADQETQYF
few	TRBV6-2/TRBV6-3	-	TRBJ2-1	TGTGCCAGCAGCCCCACTCACAATGAGCAGTTCTTC	CASSPTHNEQFF
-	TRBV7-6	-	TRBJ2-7	TGTGCCAGCAGCAAGGCTCCCTACGTGCAGTACTTC	CASSKAPYVQYF
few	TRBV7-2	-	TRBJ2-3	TGTGCCAGCACGAGTTCAGGAGATACGCAGTATTTT	CASTSSGDTQYF
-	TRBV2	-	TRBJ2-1	TGTGCCACTGCCTCCTCTCTAGCGCGCTCCTACAATGAGCAGTTCTTC	CATASSLARSYNEQFF
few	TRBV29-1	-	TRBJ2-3	TGCAGCGTTCGGACTATCCTCACAGATACGCAGTATTTT	CSVRTILTDTQYF
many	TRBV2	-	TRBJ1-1	TGTGCCAGCAGTGAACGGCAGGGCTGGACTGAAGCTTTCTTT	CASSERQGWTEAFF
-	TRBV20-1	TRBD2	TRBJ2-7	TGCAGTGCTAGCCCCGGACTAGCGGGAGGTTACGAGCAGTACTTC	CSASPGLAGGYEQYF
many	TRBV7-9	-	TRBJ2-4	TGTGCCAGCAGCCCCGGACTCGAAAACATTCAGTACTTC	CASSPGLENIQYF
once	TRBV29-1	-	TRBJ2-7	TGCAGCGTTGAGGGTGACCGGGATAACTACGAGCAGTACTTC	CSVEGDRDNYEQYF
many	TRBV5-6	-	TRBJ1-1	TGTGCCAGCAGCGACTATAGAACGGCTGAAGCTTTCTTT	CASSDYRTAEAFF
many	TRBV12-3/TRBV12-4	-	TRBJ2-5	TGTGCCAGCAGCCGCCCACCTAAAGAGACCCAGTACTTC	CASSRPPKETQYF
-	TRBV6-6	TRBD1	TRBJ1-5	TGTGCCAGCAGTTTACAGGGGGCAAGGGGCAATCAGCCCCAGCATTTT	CASSLQGARGNQPQHF
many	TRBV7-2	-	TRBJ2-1	TGTGCCAGCAGCTTAGTGGAGGGAGTCTGGAATGAGCAGTTCTTC	CASSLVEGVWNEQFF
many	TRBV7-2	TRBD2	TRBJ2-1	TGTGCCAGCAGCTTAGGAAGACGCGGGAGTAGAAGATACAATGAGCAGTTCTTC	CASSLGRRGSRRYNEQFF
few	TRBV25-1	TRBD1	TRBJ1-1	TGTGCCAGCAGTGAATGGGGACAGAGGAACACTGAAGCTTTCTTT	CASSEWGQRNTEAFF
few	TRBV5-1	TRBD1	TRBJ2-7	TGCGCCAGCAGCCGGGACAGCATCTACGAGCAGTACTTC	CASSRDSIYEQYF
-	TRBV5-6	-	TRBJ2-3	TGTGCCAGCAGCTCCTCAAAAACCGGGACTCTATCCACAGATACGCAGTATTTT	CASSSSKTGTLSTDTQYF
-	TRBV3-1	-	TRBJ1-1	TGTGCCAGCAGCCCCAGAAGCCTGGTCCCCCCTGAAGCTTTCTTT	CASSPRSLVPPEAFF
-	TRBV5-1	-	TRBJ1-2	TGCGCCAGCAGCTTGGCCAGGACGTATGGCTACACCTTC	CASSLARTYGYTF
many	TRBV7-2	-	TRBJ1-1	TGTGCCAGCAGCTCCCTAGGGTTGGTGACTGAAGCTTTCTTT	CASSSLGLVTEAFF
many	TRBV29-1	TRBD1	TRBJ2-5	TGCAGCGTTGGACAGGGGAGAGAGACCCAGTACTTC	CSVGQGRETQYF
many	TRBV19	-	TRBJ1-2	TGTGCCAGTACCCTGGACAGCGAACTTGGCTACACCTTC	CASTLDSELGYTF
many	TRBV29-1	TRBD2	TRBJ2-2	TGCAGCGTGGGGACTAGCGGGAGTAACGGGGAGCTGTTTTTT	CSVGTSGSNGELFF
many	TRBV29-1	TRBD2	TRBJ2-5	TGCAGCGGGCGCGGGGGTGAGACCCAGTACTTC	CSGRGGETQYF
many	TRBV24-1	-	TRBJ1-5	TGTGCCACCAGCGGGGTTAGCAATCAGCCCCAGCATTTT	CATSGVSNQPQHF
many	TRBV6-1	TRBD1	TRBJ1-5	TGTGCCAGCAGTGAAGGGATCTTTACGGGACAGTCCAATCAGCCCCAGCATTTT	CASSEGIFTGQSNQPQHF
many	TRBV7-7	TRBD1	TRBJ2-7	TGTGCCAGCAGCCTAGGGACAGGGGGAGGGTACGAGCAGTACTTC	CASSLGTGGGYEQYF
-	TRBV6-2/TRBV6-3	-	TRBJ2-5	TGTGCCAGCAGTCATCTGAGGAGGCGCCAAGAGACCCAGTACTTT	CASSHLRRRQETQYF
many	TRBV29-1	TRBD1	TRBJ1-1	TGCAGCGCAACGGGACAGGGAGGGACTGAAGCTTTCTTT	CSATGQGGTEAFF
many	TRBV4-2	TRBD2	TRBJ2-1	TGTGCCAGCAGCACTCGGACTAGCGGTAGGGGTGAGCAGTTCTTC	CASSTRTSGRGEQFF
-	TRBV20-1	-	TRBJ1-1	TGCAGTGCTAGAGATGGGATGAACACTGAAGCTTTCTTT	CSARDGMNTEAFF
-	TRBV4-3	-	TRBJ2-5	TGCGCCAGCAGCCAAGGCCTAGCGATAATGGAGACCCAGTACTTC	CASSQGLAIMETQYF
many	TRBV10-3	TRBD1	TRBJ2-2	TGTGCCATCAGTCGTGGGACAGGGAGAGCCGGGGAGCTGTTTTTT	CAISRGTGRAGELFF
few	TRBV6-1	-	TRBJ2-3	TGTGCCAGCAGTGCCGGGACACAAAACACAGATACGCAGTATTTT	CASSAGTQNTDTQYF
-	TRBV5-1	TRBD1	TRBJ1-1	TGCGCCAGCAGCTTGAAGGGACAGGGGGAAATGAACACTGAAGCTTTCTTT	CASSLKGQGEMNTEAFF